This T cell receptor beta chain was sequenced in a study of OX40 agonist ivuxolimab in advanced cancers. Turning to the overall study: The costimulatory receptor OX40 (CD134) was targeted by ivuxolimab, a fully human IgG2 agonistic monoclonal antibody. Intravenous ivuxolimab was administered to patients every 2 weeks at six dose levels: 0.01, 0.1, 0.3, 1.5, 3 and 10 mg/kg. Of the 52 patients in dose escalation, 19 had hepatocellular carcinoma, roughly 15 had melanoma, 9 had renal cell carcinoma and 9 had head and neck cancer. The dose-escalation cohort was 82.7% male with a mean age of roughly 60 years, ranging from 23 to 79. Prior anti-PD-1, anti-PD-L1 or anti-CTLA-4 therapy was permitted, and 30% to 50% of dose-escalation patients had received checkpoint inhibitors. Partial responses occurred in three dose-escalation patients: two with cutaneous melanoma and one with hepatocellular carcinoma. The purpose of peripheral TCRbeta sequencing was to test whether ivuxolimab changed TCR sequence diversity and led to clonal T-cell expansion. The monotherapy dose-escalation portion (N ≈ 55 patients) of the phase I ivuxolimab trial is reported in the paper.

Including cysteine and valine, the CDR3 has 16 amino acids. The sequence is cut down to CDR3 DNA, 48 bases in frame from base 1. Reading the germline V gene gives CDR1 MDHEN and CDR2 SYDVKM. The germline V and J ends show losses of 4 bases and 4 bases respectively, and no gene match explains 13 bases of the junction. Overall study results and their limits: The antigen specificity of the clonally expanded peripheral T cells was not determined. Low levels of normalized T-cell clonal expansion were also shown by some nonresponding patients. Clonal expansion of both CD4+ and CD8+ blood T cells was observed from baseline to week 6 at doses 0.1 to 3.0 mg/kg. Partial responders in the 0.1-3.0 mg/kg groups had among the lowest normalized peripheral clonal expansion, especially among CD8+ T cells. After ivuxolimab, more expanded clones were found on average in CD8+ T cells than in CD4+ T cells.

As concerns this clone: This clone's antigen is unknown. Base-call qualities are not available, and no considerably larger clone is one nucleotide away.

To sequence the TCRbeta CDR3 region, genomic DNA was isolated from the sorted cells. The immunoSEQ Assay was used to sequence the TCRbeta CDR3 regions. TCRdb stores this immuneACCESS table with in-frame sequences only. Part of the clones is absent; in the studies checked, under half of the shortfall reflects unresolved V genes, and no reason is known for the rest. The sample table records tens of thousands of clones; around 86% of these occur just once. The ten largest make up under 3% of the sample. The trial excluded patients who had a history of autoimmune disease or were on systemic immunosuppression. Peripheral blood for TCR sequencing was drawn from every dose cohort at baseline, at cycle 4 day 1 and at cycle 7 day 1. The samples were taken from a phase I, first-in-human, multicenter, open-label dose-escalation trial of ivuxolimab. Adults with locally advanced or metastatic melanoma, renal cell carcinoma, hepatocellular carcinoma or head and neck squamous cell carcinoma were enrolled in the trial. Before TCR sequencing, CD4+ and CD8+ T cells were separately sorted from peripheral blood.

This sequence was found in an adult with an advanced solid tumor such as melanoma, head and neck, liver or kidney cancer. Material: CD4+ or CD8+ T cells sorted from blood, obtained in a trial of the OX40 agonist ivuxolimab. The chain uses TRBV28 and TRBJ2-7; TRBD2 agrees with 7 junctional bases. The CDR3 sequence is CASSSGRTSEHYEQYV. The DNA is TGTGCCAGCAGTTCTGGGCGAACTAGCGAGCATTACGAGCAGTACGTC.